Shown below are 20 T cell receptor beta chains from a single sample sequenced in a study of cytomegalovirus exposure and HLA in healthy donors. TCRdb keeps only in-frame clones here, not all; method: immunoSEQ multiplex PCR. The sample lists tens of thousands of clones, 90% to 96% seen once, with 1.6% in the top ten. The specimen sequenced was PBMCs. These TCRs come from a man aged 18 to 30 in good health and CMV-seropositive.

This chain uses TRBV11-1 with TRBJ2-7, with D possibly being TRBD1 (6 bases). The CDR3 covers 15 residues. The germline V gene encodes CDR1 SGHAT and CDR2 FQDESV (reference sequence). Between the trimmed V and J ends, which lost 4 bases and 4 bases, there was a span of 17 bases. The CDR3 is CASSSSDHRVYEQYF. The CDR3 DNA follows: TGTGCCAGCAGCTCATCGGACCACAGGGTTTACGAGCAGTACTTC.

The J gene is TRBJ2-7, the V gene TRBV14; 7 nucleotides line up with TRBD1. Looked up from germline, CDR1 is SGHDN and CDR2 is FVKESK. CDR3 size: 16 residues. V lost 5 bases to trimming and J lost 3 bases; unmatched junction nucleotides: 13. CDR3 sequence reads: CASSDTDRKAVYEQYF. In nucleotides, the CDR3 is TGTGCCAGCAGCGATACGGACAGGAAAGCGGTCTACGAGCAGTACTTC.

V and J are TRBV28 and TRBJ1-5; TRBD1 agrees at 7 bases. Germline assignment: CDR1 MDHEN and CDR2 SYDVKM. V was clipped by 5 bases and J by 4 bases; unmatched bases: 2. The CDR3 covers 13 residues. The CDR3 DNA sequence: TGTGCCAGCAGTACGACAGGGAATCAGCCCCAGCATTTT. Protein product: CASSTTGNQPQHF.

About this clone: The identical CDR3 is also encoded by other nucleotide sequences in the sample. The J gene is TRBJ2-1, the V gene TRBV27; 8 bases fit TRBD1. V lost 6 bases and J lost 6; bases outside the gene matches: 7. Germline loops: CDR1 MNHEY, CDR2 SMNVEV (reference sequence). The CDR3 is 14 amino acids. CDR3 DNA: TGTGCCAGCAGCGATGTAGGGACAGGCAATGAGCAGTTCTTC. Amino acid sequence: CASSDVGTGNEQFF.

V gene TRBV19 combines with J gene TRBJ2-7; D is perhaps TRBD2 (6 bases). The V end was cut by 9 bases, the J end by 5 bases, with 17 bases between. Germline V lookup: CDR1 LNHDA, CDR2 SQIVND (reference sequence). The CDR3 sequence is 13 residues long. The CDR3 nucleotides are TGTGCCAGCACGGAGGCAGGAGGGAACGAGCAGTACTTC. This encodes CASTEAGGNEQYF.

CDR3 protein: CASSVGTSGSDEQFF. The CDR3 DNA follows: TGTGCCAGCAGCGTAGGGACTAGCGGGAGTGATGAGCAGTTCTTC. This sequence joins TRBV9 and TRBJ2-1; 13 bases are a match to TRBD2. This CDR3 comprises 15 residues. J lost 8 bases, V lost 0 bases, and 2 bases had no gene match. Germline assignment: CDR1 SGDLS and CDR2 YYNGEE. Filled out from reference TRBV9 and TRBJ2-1, the complete variable domain reads DSGVTQTPKHLITATGQRVTLRCSPRSGDLSVYWYQQSLDQGLQFLIQYYNGEERAKGNILERFSAQQFPDLHSELNLSSLELGDSALYFCASSVGTSGSDEQFFGPGTRLTVL.

The CDR3 bases are TGTGCCAGCAGTTTACGGGGGGTCGATGAGCAGTTCTTC. Its translation: CASSLRGVDEQFF. This chain links TRBV28 with TRBJ2-1, with 7 positions matching TRBD2. Germline-derived CDR1 and CDR2 are MDHEN and SYDVKM. The CDR3 consists of 13 residues. V dropped 2 bases and J dropped 8; count of bases not matched to a gene: 3.

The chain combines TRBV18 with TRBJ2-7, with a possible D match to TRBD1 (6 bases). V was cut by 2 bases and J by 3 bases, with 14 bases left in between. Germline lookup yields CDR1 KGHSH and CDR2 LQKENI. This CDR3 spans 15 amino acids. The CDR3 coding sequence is TGTGCCAGCTCACCAAGGCCGGACAGTCACTACGAGCAGTACTTC. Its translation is CASSPRPDSHYEQYF.

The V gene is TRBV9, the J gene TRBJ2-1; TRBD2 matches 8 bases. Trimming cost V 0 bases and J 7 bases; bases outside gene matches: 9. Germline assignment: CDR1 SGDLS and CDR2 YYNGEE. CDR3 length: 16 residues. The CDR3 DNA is TGTGCCAGCAGCGTAGATCCAGCGGGAGTTTGGAATGAGCAGTTCTTC. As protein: CASSVDPAGVWNEQFF.

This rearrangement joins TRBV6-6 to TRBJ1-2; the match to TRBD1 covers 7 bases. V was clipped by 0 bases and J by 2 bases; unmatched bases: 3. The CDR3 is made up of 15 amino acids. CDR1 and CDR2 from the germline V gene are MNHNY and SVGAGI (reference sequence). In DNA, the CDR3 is TGTGCCAGCAGTTACTCCGTGGACAGGAACTATGGCTACACCTTC. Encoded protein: CASSYSVDRNYGYTF.

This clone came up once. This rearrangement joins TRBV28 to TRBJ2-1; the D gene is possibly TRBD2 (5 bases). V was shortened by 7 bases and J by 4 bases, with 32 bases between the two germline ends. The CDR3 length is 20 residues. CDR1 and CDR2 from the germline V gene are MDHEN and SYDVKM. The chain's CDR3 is CASTYSPGKSLRPPYNEQFF. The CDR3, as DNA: TGTGCCAGCACCTATAGTCCGGGGAAGAGTTTAAGACCCCCATACAATGAGCAGTTCTTC.

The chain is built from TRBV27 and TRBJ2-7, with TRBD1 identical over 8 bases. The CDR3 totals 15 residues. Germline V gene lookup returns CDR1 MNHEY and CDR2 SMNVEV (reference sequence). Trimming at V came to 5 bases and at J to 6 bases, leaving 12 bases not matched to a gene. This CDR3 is CASSPTLQGAIEQYF. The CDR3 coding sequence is TGTGCCAGCAGTCCGACTCTCCAGGGGGCCATCGAGCAGTACTTC.

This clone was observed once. The CDR3 DNA reads TGCGCCAGCAGCGCTGACAGGCGGGAAAAACTGTTTTTT. Translating it yields CASSADRREKLFF. This sequence joins TRBV5-1 and TRBJ1-4, with D possibly being TRBD1 (6 bases). Germline V CDR1 and CDR2: SGHRS, YFSETQ. This CDR3 is built from 13 residues. Trimming took off 4 bases at V and 8 bases at J, with 12 bases between the two ends.

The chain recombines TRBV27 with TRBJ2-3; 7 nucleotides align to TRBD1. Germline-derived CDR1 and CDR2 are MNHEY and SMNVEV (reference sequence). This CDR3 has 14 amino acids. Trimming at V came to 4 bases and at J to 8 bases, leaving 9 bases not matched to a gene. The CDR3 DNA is TGTGCCAGCAGTTCCGGGACAGCCGGCGTTACGCAGTATTTT. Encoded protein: CASSSGTAGVTQYF.

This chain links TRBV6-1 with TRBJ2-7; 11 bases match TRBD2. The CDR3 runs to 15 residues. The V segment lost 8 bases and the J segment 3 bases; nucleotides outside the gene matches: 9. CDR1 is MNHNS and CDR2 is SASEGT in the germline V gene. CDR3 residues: CASVEVAGGLYEQYF. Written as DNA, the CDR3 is TGTGCCAGCGTGGAGGTAGCGGGAGGGCTCTACGAGCAGTACTTC.

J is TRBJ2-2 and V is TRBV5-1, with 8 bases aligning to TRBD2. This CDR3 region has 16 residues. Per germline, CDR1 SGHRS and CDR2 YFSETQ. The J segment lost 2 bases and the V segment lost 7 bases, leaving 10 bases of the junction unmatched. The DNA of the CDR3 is TGCGCCAGCTGCCTTGGTCTAGCGGGTAACACCGGGGAGCTGTTTTTT. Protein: CASCLGLAGNTGELFF.

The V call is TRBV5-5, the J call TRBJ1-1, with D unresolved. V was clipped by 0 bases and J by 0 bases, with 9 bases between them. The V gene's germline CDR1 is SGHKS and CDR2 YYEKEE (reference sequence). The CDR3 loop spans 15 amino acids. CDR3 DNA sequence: TGTGCCAGCAGCTTGGAAGCCTACGTGAACACTGAAGCTTTCTTT. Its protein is CASSLEAYVNTEAFF.

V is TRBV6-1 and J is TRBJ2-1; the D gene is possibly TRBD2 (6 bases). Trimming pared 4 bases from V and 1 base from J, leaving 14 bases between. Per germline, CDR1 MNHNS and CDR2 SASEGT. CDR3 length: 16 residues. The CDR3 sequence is CASSAGTAGSYNEQFF. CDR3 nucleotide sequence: TGTGCCAGCAGTGCCGGGACGGCGGGGTCCTACAATGAGCAGTTCTTC.

The CDR3 reads CASSLYKGRDANEKLFF. As DNA, the CDR3 is TGTGCCAGCTCACTCTACAAGGGGCGGGATGCCAATGAAAAACTGTTTTTT. The genes are TRBV18 and TRBJ1-4; D perhaps matches TRBD1 (5 bases). With 4 bases removed from V and 5 bases from J, the gap between germline ends came to 20 bases. Germline V gene lookup returns CDR1 KGHSH and CDR2 LQKENI. This CDR3 is 17 amino acids long.

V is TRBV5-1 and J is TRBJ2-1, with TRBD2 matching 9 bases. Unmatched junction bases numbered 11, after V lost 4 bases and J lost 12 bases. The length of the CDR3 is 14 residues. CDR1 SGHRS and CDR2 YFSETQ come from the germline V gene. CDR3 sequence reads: CASSERSLAGVQFF. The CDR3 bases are TGCGCCAGCAGCGAACGGAGTTTAGCGGGAGTGCAGTTCTTC.